This TCR beta chain originates from a study of cytomegalovirus exposure and HLA in healthy donors. Overall study findings and caveats: Excluded: some indistinguishable V segments such as TRBV6-2 and TRBV6-3. TCR beta sequences reportedly predicted the HLA-A and HLA-B alleles of most subjects accurately.

The primer mix had 60 Vbeta and 13 Jbeta primers. Authors' processing steps: About 10 million of tens of millions of unique TCR beta chains were shared, per a later count. Only in-frame clones appear in the TCRdb table, and some are missing; sequencing was by immunoSEQ multiplex PCR. V, J and clone size reflect that table, while D and trimming were determined from the DNA. The profile shows 170,000 or so clones, roughly 87% of them singletons. The V gene's germline CDR1 is SGHVS and CDR2 FQNEAQ. V was clipped by 7 bases and J by 4 bases, with 23 bases between them. The CDR3 extends over 17 amino acids. The donors gave bone marrow, and they were healthy. This clone showed up just once. As yet, its antigen is unknown. This sample includes further DNA sequences coding for the same CDR3.

This sequence originates from a man in his fifties in good health and CMV-seronegative. The specimen sequenced was PBMCs. V gene TRBV7-8 combines with J gene TRBJ2-1; possible D gene TRBD2, 6 bases. CDR3 in DNA: TGTGCCAGCACCGCGGGGCAGGGAACACCACGTTACAATGAGCAGTTCTTC. This sequence encodes CASTAGQGTPRYNEQFF.